This T cell receptor beta chain came from a study of shared clonotypes between healthy human individuals. Repertoires were generated with immunoSEQ multiplex PCR, while TCRdb's copy carries only in-frame clones and drops some. The sample contains 550,000 to 700,000 clones, about three quarters of which appear only once. By share, this clone counts as medium-sized (0.01 to 0.1%). Between the trimmed V and J ends, which lost 4 bases and 3 bases, there was a span of 7 bases. Germline lookup yields CDR1 SGHTS and CDR2 YDEGEE. This CDR3 comprises 12 residues. Sequences were obtained from memory CD4+ T cells sorted from blood. Subset here: CD45RA-negative fraction. The chain joins TRBV5-8 to TRBJ1-2; no definite D call. This receptor was identified in a woman aged 30 to 39 in good health. The CDR3 region is CASSRQYYGYTF. CDR3 DNA: TGTGCCAGCAGCCGGCAGTACTATGGCTACACCTTC.